The 29 T cell receptor beta chains below come from one sample, sequenced in a study of human T cells and chemical hapten exposure (dated by TCRdb to about 2021). Receptor amplification or capture employed RACE. For sequencing, a NextSeq 500 was employed. TCRdb redid the processing of the public reads, applying fastp at Q25 and MiXCR, and retained in-frame beta chains. Rows with a matching CDR3 protein are joined into one entry that keeps the most common DNA and genes. Present in this sample are tens of thousands of distinct CDR3 sequences, roughly a tenth of which were seen just once. The top ten hold less than 2.5% of the sample. The time point tag for this specimen amounts to: patch test 1, 2 weeks after DPC sensitization. Explained via the paper, the treatment or condition label denotes: therapeutic diphenylcyclopropenone sensitization with weekly scalp DPC. The sequencing here drew on whole blood, taken in connection with sensitization to the hapten diphenylcyclopropenone (DPC). Every receptor here comes from a man aged 35 to 55 with alopecia areata. Some clones in this sample may be carry-over from other donors' samples.

The chain recombines TRBV10-3 with TRBJ1-1, with TRBD1 matching over 8 bases. This CDR3 has 13 amino acids. CDR1 and CDR2 from the germline V gene are ENHRY and SYGVKD. Losses at the gene ends were 10 bases for V and 1 base for J; bases not matched to a gene: 5. The CDR3 region has the DNA TGTGCCACCGCAGGGGGCGAGAACACTGAAGCTTTCTTT. It encodes CATAGGENTEAFF.

The V call is TRBV7-9, the J call TRBJ1-6; TRBD1 aligns across 7 bases. The V and J ends lost 5 bases and 6 bases, in that order; junction bases with no gene match: 7. The CDR3 totals 15 residues. Germline V gene data show CDR1 as SEHNR and CDR2 as FQNEAQ (reference sequence). The CDR3 reads CASSPLGTANSPLHF. DNA of the CDR3: TGTGCCAGCAGCCCCCTGGGGACAGCTAATTCACCCCTCCACTTT.

V is TRBV15 and J is TRBJ2-2, with D hard to call. The germline V gene has CDR1 LNHNV and CDR2 YYDKDF (reference sequence). V lost 0 bases to trimming and J lost 3 bases, with 14 bases between them. This CDR3 region has 17 residues. CDR3 amino acids: CATSRDVGTKHTGELFF. In DNA, the CDR3 is TGTGCCACCAGCAGAGATGTAGGCACCAAACACACCGGGGAGCTGTTTTTT.

The V call is TRBV3-1, the J call TRBJ2-7, with D maybe TRBD2 (6 bases). The V gene lost 3 bases and the J gene lost 5 bases, with 11 bases spanning the gap. CDR1 and CDR2 (germline): LGHDT, YNNKEL (reference sequence). This CDR3 region has 13 residues. The CDR3 here is CASSQGGINEQYV. The CDR3 DNA follows: TGTGCCAGCAGCCAGGGAGGTATTAACGAGCAGTACGTC.

This clonotype has ten or more counts. This chain joins TRBV27 and TRBJ1-2; no reliable D call. CDR3 length equals 18 residues. Per the germline V gene, CDR1 is MNHEY and CDR2 is SMNVEV (reference sequence). Deletions cut 5 bases from V and 6 bases from J, with 28 bases between. This chain's CDR3 is CASSPTSPGPLRAHGYTF. The CDR3 nucleotides read TGTGCCAGCAGTCCCACGTCGCCAGGACCGCTTAGGGCTCATGGCTACACCTTC.

The V gene is TRBV6-2 or TRBV6-3, the J gene TRBJ2-6; 7 positions agree with TRBD2. This CDR3 is built from 15 residues. Trimming took 8 bases from V and 2 from J; bases not matched to a gene: 6. Germline values: CDR1 MNHEY, CDR2 SVGEGT. DNA for the CDR3: TGTGCCAGCCTTGACGGGGGGACTGGGGCCAACGTCCTGACTTTC. Translating it yields CASLDGGTGANVLTF.

The gene calls are TRBV6-5 and TRBJ1-2; 8 nucleotides agree with TRBD1. This CDR3 has 14 amino acids. Germline V lookup: CDR1 MNHEY, CDR2 SVGAGI. V shed 4 bases and J 13 bases; nucleotides not matched to a gene: 14. The CDR3 DNA follows: TGTGCCAGCAGTTTGTCCGGGACAGGCCTAAGGTCCACCTTC. Its translation is CASSLSGTGLRSTF.

This clonotype was seen many times. This chain uses TRBV6-6 with TRBJ1-5; 9 bases are shared with TRBD1. Germline trimming cut 6 bases from V and 3 bases from J; bases unmatched to any gene: 3. CDR3 length: 14 residues. Germline V gene lookup returns CDR1 MNHNY and CDR2 SVGAGI (reference sequence). The CDR3 here is CASSWTGDNQPQHF. CDR3 DNA: TGTGCCAGCAGCTGGACAGGGGACAATCAGCCCCAGCATTTT.

This clonotype was seen more than once but under ten times. The chain combines TRBV13 with TRBJ2-2, with 11 bases identical to TRBD2. The CDR3 runs 18 residues. Germline CDR1 PRHDT, CDR2 FYEKMQ (reference sequence). V lost 6 bases, J lost 0 bases, and 9 bases stayed unmatched. The CDR3 loop reads CASSVSWTSGSNTGELFF. DNA of the CDR3: TGTGCCAGCAGTGTCAGTTGGACTAGCGGGTCGAACACCGGGGAGCTGTTTTTT.

The CDR3 spells CASSVGDRLFHTQYF. CDR3 DNA: TGTGCCAGCAGCGTAGGGGACAGACTCTTCCATACGCAGTATTTT. The chain combines TRBV5-6 with TRBJ2-3; 7 nucleotides align to TRBD1. In germline, CDR1 is SGHDT, CDR2 YYEEEE. V shed 4 bases and J 7 bases; nucleotides not matched to a gene: 12. The CDR3 covers 15 residues. The whole variable domain, remainder taken from reference TRBV5-6 and TRBJ2-3, is DAGVTQSPTHLIKTRGQQVTLRCSPKSGHDTVSWYQQALGQGPQFIFQYYEEEERQRGNFPDRFSGHQFPNYSSELNVNALLLGDSALYLCASSVGDRLFHTQYFGPGTRLTVL.

This clonotype has only a few counts. This CDR3 reads CASSQEVGLAGGPAFGQYF. The CDR3 DNA follows: TGTGCCAGCAGCCAAGAAGTGGGACTAGCGGGAGGGCCTGCTTTTGGGCAGTACTTC. The rearrangement links TRBV4-2 to TRBJ2-7; 16 bases align to TRBD2. The V and J ends lost 0 bases and 9 bases, in that order; junction bases with no gene match: 14. Germline V gene lookup returns CDR1 LGHNA and CDR2 YNFKEQ. The CDR3 is 19 residues long.

This clonotype was recorded many times. This rearrangement joins TRBV7-2 to TRBJ1-5; D remains ambiguous. CDR3 length: 14 residues. Trimming left V 1 base short and J 9 bases short, with 13 bases between. In germline, CDR1 is SGHTA, CDR2 FQGNSA. The CDR3 region has the DNA TGTGCCAGCAGCTTAGAGTTGTCATCTTCGCCCCAGCATTTT. It specifies CASSLELSSSPQHF.

The gene calls are TRBV20-1 and TRBJ2-3; 9 bases are shared with TRBD2. After removal of 3 bases from V and 5 bases from J, the junction contained 6 bases not matched to a gene. This CDR3 has 14 residues. The germline gives CDR1 DFQATT, CDR2 SNEGSKA (reference sequence). Here the CDR3 reads CSASSSGIRDTQYF. The CDR3 region has the DNA TGCAGTGCTAGTTCTAGCGGGATAAGAGATACGCAGTATTTT.

This clonotype was observed a few times. CDR3: CASSLLGGAHDYGYTF. Written as DNA, the CDR3 is TGTGCCAGCAGTTTATTAGGGGGGGCGCACGACTATGGCTACACCTTC. V gene TRBV27 combines with J gene TRBJ1-2, with D possibly matching TRBD1 (6 bases). Germline assignment: CDR1 MNHEY and CDR2 SMNVEV (reference sequence). The CDR3 has 16 residues. The V and J ends lost 1 base and 3 bases respectively, with 15 bases between them.

V is TRBV4-3 and J is TRBJ1-3, with D unclear. V lost 1 base and J 8 bases, leaving 12 bases between the germline ends. The CDR3 is 14 residues long. CDR1 is LGHNA, CDR2 YSLEER, per germline. The CDR3: CASSQVGTMDTIYF. The CDR3 DNA follows: TGCGCCAGCAGCCAAGTCGGTACGATGGACACCATATATTTT.

The chain is built from TRBV10-3 and TRBJ2-1; 11 nucleotides match TRBD2. Unmatched junction bases numbered 2, after V lost 3 bases and J lost 7 bases. The CDR3 length is 14 residues. CDR1 and CDR2 from the germline V gene are ENHRY and SYGVKD. The CDR3 DNA sequence: TGTGCCATCAGTGAACTAGCGGGAGTTAATGAGCAGTTCTTC. It specifies CAISELAGVNEQFF.

A word on this clonotype: A much larger clone is a single base away; this may be a read error. The chain has TRBV2 and TRBJ1-5; D remains ambiguous. This CDR3 spans 13 amino acids. Germline CDR1 SNHLY, CDR2 FYNNEI. CDR3 bases: TGTGCCAGCAGGAAAAGGGAAAATCAGCCCGAGCATTTT. It specifies CASRKRENQPEHF.

The chain employs TRBV5-1 and TRBJ2-3; D is unresolved. V dropped 0 bases and J dropped 1 base, with 9 bases sitting between them. This CDR3 is 15 amino acids long. Germline V gene data show CDR1 as SGHRS and CDR2 as YFSETQ. The CDR3 protein is CASSLGSGRTDTQYF. The CDR3 region has the DNA TGCGCCAGCAGCTTGGGGTCCGGACGCACAGATACGCAGTATTTT.

The rearrangement uses TRBV30 and TRBJ2-3; the D is unclear. Germline V gene lookup returns CDR1 GTSNPN and CDR2 SVGIG (reference sequence). The CDR3 loop spans 11 amino acids. V was pared by 7 bases and J by 5 bases, with 10 bases between. The CDR3 DNA is TGTGCCTCAGCTGTAGGAGATACGCAGTATTTT. Its translation: CASAVGDTQYF.

This clonotype was recorded at least ten times. The chain employs TRBV5-6 and TRBJ2-7, with D hard to call. Germline CDR1 reads SGHDT; CDR2 reads YYEEEE. The CDR3 is made up of 13 amino acids. Trimming shortened V by 0 bases and J by 6 bases, and 10 bases separated the two germline ends. In nucleotides, the CDR3 is TGTGCCAGCAGCTTGGTCGGTAGAGGCGAGCAGTACGTC. This gives the protein CASSLVGRGEQYV.

This clonotype was seen many times. The rearrangement links TRBV6-5 to TRBJ1-6; D is unresolved. V was cut by 7 bases and J by 8 bases, with 15 bases left in between. The CDR3 runs to 14 residues. Per the germline V gene, CDR1 is MNHEY and CDR2 is SVGAGI. The CDR3 sequence is CASTPWRNDSPLHF. The CDR3 nucleotides are TGTGCCAGCACTCCCTGGAGAAACGATTCACCCCTCCACTTT.

This clonotype turned up a few times. This sequence joins TRBV6-6 and TRBJ1-5; 8 nucleotides agree with TRBD1. The CDR3 is made up of 16 amino acids. V gave up 2 bases and J gave up 5 bases; unmatched junction bases: 8. Germline lookup yields CDR1 MNHNY and CDR2 SVGAGI (reference sequence). The CDR3 is CASSYPWTGSDQPQHF. The DNA for the CDR3 is TGTGCCAGCAGTTACCCCTGGACAGGGAGCGATCAGCCCCAGCATTTT.

V usage is TRBV12-3 or TRBV12-4 and J usage is TRBJ2-2, with TRBD2 matching over 14 bases. This CDR3 contains 18 residues. The V and J ends lost 6 bases and 1 base, in that order; junction bases with no gene match: 7. The CDR3 loop is CASSLGLAGVGNTGELFF. Here the CDR3 DNA reads TGTGCCAGCAGCCTGGGACTAGCGGGAGTCGGGAACACCGGGGAGCTGTTTTTT.

The chain combines TRBV21-1 with TRBJ2-7. TRBV21-1 is a pseudogene locus. CDR3 length: 13 residues. CDR3 protein: CASSTKTIYEQYV. In DNA form, the CDR3 reads TGTGCCAGCAGCACTAAGACGATCTACGAGCAGTACGTC.

In its sample, this clonotype was seen a few times. This chain connects TRBV4-2 to TRBJ1-5; D ambiguous. The V gene lost 0 bases and the J gene lost 5 bases, with 5 bases spanning the gap. The CDR3 has 13 residues. From germline, CDR1 is LGHNA and CDR2 YNFKEQ. The CDR3 loop is CASSQEGHQPQHF. The CDR3 region has the DNA TGTGCCAGCAGCCAAGAAGGGCATCAGCCCCAGCATTTT.

Points on this clonotype: A junction boundary mismatches the germline segment, possibly from a read error. V usage is TRBV4-3 and J usage is TRBJ2-6, with D maybe TRBD1 (6 bases). The CDR3 has 16 amino acids. Germline V gene sequence: CDR1 LGHNA, CDR2 YSLEER. DNA for the CDR3: TGCGTCAGCAGCCACAGGGCGGACGTCTGGGCCAACGTCCTGACTTTC. It codes for CVSSHRADVWANVLTF.

This clonotype qualifies as medium-sized (0.01 to 0.1%). The chain carries TRBV20-1 and TRBJ1-1; no reliable D call. The CDR3 runs 13 residues. V was trimmed by 0 bases and J by 8 bases, leaving 13 bases between them. Germline-derived CDR1 and CDR2 are DFQATT and SNEGSKA (reference sequence). As DNA, the CDR3 is TGCAGTGCTAGAGAGGCCGACCGAATAGAAGCTTTCTTT. Protein product: CSAREADRIEAFF.

This clonotype was counted ten times or more. The chain has TRBV18 and TRBJ1-1; D is unresolved. The germline gives CDR1 KGHSH, CDR2 LQKENI. Trimming left V 2 bases short and J 0 bases short, with 4 bases between. CDR3 length equals 13 residues. CDR3 sequence: CASSPALNTEAFF. For the CDR3, the DNA is TGTGCCAGCTCACCAGCCTTGAACACTGAAGCTTTCTTT.

In this sample, this clonotype turned up many times. The chain carries TRBV24-1 and TRBJ1-5; a possible D gene is TRBD1 (5 bases). The germline gives CDR1 KGHDR, CDR2 SFDVKD. The CDR3 consists of 14 residues. Trimming took 4 bases from V and 4 from J, leaving 10 bases between them. CDR3 sequence (DNA): TGTGCCACCAGTGACATTGACAGAAATCAGCCCCAGCATTTT. Translation: CATSDIDRNQPQHF.